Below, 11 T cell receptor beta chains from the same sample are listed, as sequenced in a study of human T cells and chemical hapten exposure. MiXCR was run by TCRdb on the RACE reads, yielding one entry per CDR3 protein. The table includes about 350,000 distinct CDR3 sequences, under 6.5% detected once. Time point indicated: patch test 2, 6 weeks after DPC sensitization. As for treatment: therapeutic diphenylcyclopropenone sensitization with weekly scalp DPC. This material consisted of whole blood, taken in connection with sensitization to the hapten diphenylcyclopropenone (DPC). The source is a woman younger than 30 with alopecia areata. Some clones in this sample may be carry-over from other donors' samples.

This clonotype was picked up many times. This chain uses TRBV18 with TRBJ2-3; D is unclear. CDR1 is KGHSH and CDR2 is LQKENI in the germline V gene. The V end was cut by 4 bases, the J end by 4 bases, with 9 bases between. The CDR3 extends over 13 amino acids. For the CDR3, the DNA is TGTGCCAGCTCACTACAGTCCGCAGATACGCAGTATTTT. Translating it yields CASSLQSADTQYF. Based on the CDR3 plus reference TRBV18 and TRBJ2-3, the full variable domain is NAGVMQNPRHLVRRRGQEARLRCSPMKGHSHVYWYRQLPEEGLKFMVYLQKENIIDESGMPKERFSAEFPKEGPSILRIQQVVRGDSAAYFCASSLQSADTQYFGPGTRLTVL.

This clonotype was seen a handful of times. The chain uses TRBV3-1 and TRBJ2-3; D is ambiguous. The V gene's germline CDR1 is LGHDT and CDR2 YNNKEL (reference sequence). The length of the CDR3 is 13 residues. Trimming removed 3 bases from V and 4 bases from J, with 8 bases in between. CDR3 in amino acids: CASSHIHPDTQYF. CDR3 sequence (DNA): TGTGCCAGCAGCCATATTCACCCAGATACGCAGTATTTT.

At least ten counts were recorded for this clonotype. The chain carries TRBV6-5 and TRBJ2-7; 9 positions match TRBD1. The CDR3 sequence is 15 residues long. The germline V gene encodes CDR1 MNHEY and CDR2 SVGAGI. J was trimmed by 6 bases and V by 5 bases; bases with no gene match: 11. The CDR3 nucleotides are TGTGCCAGCAGTCGTTCCGGGACAGGGATCCCCGAGCAGTACTTC. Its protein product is CASSRSGTGIPEQYF.

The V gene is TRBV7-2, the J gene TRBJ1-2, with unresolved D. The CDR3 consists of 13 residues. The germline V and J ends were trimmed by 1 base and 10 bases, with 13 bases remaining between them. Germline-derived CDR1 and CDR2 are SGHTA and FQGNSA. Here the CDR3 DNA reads TGTGCCAGCAGCTTAGAAGTAGTAGAGGACTACACCTTC. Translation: CASSLEVVEDYTF.

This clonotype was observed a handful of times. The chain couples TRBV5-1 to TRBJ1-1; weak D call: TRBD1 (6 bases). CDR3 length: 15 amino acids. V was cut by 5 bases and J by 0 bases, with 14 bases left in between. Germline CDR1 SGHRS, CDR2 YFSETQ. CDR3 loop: CASRTEDSVNTEAFF. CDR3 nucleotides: TGCGCCAGCAGGACCGAGGACAGCGTGAACACTGAAGCTTTCTTT.

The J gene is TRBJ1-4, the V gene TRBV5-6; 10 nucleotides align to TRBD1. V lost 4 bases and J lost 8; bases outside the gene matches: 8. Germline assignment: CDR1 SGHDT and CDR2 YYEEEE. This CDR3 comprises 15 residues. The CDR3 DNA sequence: TGTGCCAGCAGCCTGACAGGGGGCGCAGAGGAAAAACTGTTTTTT. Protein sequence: CASSLTGGAEEKLFF.

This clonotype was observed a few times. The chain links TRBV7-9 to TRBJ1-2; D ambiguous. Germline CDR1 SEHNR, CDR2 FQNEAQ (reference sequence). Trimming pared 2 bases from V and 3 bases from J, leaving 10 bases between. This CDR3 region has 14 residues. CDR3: CASSLQDGHYGYTF. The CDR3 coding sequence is TGTGCCAGCAGCTTACAGGACGGCCACTATGGCTACACCTTC.

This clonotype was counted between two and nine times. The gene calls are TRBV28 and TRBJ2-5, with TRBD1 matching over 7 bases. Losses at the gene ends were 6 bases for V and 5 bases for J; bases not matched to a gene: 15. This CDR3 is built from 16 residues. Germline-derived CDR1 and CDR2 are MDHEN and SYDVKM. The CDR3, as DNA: TGTGCCAGCAGCACCAAACCCGGGACAGACCGTGAGACCCAGTACTTC. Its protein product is CASSTKPGTDRETQYF.

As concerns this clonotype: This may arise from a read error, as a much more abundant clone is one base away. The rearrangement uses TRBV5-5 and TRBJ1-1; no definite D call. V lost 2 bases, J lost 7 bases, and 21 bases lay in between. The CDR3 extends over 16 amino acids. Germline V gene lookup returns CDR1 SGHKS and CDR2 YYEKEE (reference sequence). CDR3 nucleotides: TGTGCCAGCAGCTTAGTTCCGAGCGATTTGGGCAATGAAGCTTTCTTT. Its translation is CASSLVPSDLGNEAFF. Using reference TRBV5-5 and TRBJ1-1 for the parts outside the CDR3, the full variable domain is DAGVTQSPTHLIKTRGQQVTLRCSPISGHKSVSWYQQVLGQGPQFIFQYYEKEERGRGNFPDRFSARQFPNYSSELNVNALLLGDSALYLCASSLVPSDLGNEAFFGQGTRLTVV.

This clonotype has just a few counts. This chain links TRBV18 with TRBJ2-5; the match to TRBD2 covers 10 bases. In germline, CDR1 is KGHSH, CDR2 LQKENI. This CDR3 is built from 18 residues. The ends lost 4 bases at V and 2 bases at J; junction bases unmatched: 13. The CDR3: CASSLRNPGLAIQETQYF. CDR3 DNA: TGTGCCAGCTCACTTAGGAATCCGGGACTAGCGATTCAAGAGACCCAGTACTTC.

The CDR3 loop is CASSSDSQLSYEQYF. In DNA form, the CDR3 reads TGTGCCAGCAGCTCGGACAGTCAACTCTCCTACGAGCAGTACTTC. The J gene is TRBJ2-7, the V gene TRBV7-9; maybe TRBD1 (6 bases). V shed 4 bases and J shed 0 bases, with 13 bases lying between them. Germline assignment: CDR1 SEHNR and CDR2 FQNEAQ (reference sequence). This CDR3 region has 15 residues.